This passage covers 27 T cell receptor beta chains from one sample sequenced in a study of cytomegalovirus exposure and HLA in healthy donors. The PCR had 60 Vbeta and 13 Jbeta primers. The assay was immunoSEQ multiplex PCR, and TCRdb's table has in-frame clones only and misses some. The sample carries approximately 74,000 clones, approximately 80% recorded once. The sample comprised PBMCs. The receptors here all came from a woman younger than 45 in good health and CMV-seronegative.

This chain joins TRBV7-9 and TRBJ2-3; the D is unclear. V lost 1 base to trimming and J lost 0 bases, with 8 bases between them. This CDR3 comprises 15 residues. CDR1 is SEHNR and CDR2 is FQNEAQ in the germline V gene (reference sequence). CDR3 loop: CASSLGVKSTDTQYF. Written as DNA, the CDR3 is TGTGCCAGCAGCTTAGGAGTCAAAAGCACAGATACGCAGTATTTT.

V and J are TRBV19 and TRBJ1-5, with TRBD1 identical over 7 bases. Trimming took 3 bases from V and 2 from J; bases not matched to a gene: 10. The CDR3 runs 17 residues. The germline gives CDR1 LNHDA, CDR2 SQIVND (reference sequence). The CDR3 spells CASSIRQGRGGNQPQHF. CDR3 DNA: TGTGCCAGTAGTATTCGACAGGGAAGGGGCGGCAATCAGCCCCAGCATTTT.

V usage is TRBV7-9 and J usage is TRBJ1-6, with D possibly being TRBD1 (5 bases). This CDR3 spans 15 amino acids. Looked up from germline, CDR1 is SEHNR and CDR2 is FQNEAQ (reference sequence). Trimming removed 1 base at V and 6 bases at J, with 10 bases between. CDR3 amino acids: CASSLGDFSNSPLHF. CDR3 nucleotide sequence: TGTGCCAGCAGCTTAGGGGACTTCTCTAATTCACCCCTCCACTTT.

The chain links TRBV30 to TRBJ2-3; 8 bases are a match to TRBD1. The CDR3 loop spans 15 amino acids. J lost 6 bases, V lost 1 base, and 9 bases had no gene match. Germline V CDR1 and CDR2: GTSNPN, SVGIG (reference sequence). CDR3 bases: TGTGCCTGGAGTGCCGGACAGGGTTCGTGGGATACGCAGTATTTT. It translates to CAWSAGQGSWDTQYF.

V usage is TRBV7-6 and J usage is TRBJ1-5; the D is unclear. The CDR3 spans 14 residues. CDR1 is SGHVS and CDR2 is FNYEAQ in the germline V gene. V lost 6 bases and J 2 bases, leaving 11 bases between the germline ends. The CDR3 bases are TGTGCCAGCAGTTCCGGTGGTGGCAATCAGCCCCAGCATTTT. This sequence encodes CASSSGGGNQPQHF.

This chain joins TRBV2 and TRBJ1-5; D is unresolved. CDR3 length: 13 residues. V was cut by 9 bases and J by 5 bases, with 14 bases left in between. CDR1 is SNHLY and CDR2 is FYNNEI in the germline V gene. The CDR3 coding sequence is TGTGCCAGTCAAGCGGTGGAGCATCAGCCCCAGCATTTT. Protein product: CASQAVEHQPQHF.

CDR3: CASSGSAGGLYEQYF. Here the CDR3 DNA reads TGTGCCAGCAGTGGATCGGCGGGGGGGCTTTACGAGCAGTACTTC. The rearrangement uses TRBV2 and TRBJ2-7; 9 bases fit TRBD2. CDR1 and CDR2 (germline): SNHLY, FYNNEI. The ends lost 4 bases at V and 4 bases at J; junction bases unmatched: 8. The CDR3 loop spans 15 amino acids.

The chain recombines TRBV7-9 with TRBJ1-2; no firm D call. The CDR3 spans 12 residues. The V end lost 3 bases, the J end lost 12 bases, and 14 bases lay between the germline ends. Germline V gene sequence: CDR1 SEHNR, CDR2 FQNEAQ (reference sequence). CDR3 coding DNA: TGTGCCAGCAGCTTGCTCCAGGCCTCCCACACCTTC. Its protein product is CASSLLQASHTF.

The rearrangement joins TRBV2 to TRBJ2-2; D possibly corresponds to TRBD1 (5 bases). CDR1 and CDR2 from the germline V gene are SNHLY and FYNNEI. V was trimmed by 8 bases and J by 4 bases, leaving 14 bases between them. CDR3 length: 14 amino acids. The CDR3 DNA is TGTGCCAGCGAAAGGGTAGGGGTCACCGGGGAGCTGTTTTTT. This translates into CASERVGVTGELFF.

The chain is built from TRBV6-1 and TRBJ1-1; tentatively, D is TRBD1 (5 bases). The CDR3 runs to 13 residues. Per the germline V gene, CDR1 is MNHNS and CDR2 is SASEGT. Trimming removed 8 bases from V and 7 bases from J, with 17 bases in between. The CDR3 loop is CASGSQGLLEAFF. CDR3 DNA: TGTGCCAGCGGAAGTCAGGGCCTCCTTGAAGCTTTCTTT.

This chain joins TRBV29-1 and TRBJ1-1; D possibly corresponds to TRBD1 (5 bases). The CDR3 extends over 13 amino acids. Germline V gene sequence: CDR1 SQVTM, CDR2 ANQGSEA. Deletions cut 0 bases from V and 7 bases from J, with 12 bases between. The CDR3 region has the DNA TGCAGCGTTGAAGATTTCGGGGGAGATGAAGCTTTCTTT. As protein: CSVEDFGGDEAFF. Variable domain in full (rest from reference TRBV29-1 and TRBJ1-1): SAVISQKPSRDICQRGTSLTIQCQVDSQVTMMFWYRQQPGQSLTLIATANQGSEATYESGFVIDKFPISRPNLTFSTLTVSNMSPEDSSIYLCSVEDFGGDEAFFGQGTRLTVV.

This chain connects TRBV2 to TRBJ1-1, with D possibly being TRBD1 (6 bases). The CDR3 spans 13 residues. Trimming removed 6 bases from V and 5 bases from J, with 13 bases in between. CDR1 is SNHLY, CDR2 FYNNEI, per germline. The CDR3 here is CASRADSGTEAFF. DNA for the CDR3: TGTGCCAGCAGGGCGGACAGCGGTACTGAAGCTTTCTTT.

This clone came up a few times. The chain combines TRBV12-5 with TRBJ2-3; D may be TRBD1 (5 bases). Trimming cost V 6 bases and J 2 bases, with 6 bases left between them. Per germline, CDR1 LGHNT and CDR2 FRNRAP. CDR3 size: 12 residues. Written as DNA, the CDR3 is TGTGCTAGTGGACAGGACACAGATACGCAGTATTTT. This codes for CASGQDTDTQYF.

DNA of the CDR3: TGTGCCAGCAGTTATAAGGGACAGGTCTTTTCTTCACCCCTCCACTTT. This gives the protein CASSYKGQVFSSPLHF. The V gene is TRBV6-5, the J gene TRBJ1-6; 8 bases match TRBD1. With V trimmed by 3 bases and J by 9 bases, 10 bases remained unmatched. The CDR3 is 16 residues long. The germline CDR1 and CDR2 sequences are MNHEY and SVGAGI.

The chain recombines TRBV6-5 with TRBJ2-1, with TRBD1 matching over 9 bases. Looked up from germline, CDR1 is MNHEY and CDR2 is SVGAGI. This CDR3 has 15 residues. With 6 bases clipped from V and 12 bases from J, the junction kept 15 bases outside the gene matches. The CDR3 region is CASSEPGQGLPLQFF. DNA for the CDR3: TGTGCCAGCAGCGAACCGGGACAGGGTCTCCCCTTGCAGTTCTTC.

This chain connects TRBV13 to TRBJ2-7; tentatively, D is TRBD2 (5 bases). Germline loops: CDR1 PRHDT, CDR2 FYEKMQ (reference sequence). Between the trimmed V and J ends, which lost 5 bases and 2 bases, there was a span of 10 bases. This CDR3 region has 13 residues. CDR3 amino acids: CASSQTRTYEQYF. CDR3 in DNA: TGTGCCAGCAGCCAAACTAGGACCTACGAGCAGTACTTC.

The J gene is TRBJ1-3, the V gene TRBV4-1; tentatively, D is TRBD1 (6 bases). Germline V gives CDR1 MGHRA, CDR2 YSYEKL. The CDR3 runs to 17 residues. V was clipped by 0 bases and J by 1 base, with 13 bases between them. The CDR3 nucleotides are TGCGCCAGCAGCCAAGATCATCAGGGGATGTCTGGAAACACCATATATTTT. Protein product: CASSQDHQGMSGNTIYF.

The CDR3 here is CASTEDRGADTQYF. The CDR3 nucleotides are TGTGCCAGCACCGAGGACAGGGGGGCAGATACGCAGTATTTT. The chain employs TRBV6-5 and TRBJ2-3; TRBD1 matches 10 bases. CDR1 and CDR2 (germline): MNHEY, SVGAGI. The J segment lost 4 bases and the V segment lost 7 bases, leaving 5 bases of the junction unmatched. This CDR3 has 14 amino acids.

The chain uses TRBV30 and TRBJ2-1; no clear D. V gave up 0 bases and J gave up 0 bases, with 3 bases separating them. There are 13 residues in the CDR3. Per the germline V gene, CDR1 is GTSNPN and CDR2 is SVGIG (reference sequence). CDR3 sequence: CAWSVLSYNEQFF. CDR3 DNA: TGTGCCTGGAGTGTCCTCTCCTACAATGAGCAGTTCTTC.

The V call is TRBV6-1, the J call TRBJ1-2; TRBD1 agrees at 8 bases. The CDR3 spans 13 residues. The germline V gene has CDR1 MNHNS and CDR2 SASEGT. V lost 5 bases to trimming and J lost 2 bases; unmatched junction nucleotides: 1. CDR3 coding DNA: TGTGCCAGCAGTCGACAGGGGAACTATGGCTACACCTTC. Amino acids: CASSRQGNYGYTF.

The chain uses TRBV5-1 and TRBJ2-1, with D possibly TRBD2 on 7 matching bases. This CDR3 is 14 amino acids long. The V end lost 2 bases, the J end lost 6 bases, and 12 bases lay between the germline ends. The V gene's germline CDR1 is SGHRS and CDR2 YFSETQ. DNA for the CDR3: TGCGCCAGCAGCTTCCGGGGGGCCTTCAATGAGCAGTTCTTC. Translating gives CASSFRGAFNEQFF.

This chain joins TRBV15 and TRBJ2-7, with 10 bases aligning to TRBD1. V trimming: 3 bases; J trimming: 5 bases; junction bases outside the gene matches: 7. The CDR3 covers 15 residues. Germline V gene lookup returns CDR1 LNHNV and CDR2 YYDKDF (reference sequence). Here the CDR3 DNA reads TGTGCCACCAGCAGTAACCGGGACAGGGGCCACGAGCAGTACTTC. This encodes CATSSNRDRGHEQYF.

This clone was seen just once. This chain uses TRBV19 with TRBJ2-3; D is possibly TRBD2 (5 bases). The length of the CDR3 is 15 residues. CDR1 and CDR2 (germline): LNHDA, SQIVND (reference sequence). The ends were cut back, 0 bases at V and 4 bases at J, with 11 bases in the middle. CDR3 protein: CASSIDPLASDTQYF. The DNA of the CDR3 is TGTGCCAGTAGTATAGATCCTCTAGCATCAGATACGCAGTATTTT.

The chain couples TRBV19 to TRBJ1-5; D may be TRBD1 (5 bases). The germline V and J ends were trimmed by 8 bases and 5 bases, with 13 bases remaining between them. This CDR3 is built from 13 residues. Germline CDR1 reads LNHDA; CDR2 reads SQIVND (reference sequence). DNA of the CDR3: TGTGCCAGTTCGGGGGGGTATCATCAGCCCCAGCATTTT. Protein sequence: CASSGGYHQPQHF.

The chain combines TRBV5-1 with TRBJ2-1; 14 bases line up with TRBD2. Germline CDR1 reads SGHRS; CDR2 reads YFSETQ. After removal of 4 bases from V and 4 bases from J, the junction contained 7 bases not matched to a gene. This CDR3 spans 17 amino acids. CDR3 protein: CASSHGLAGGTYNEQFF. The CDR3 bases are TGCGCCAGCAGCCACGGACTAGCGGGGGGTACTTACAATGAGCAGTTCTTC.

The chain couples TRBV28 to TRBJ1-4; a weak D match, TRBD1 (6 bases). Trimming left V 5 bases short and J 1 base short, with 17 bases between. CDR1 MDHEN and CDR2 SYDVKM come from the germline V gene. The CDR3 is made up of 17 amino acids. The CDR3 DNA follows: TGTGCCAGCAGTCCCGATGACAGGTTAGGAACTAATGAAAAACTGTTTTTT. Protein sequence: CASSPDDRLGTNEKLFF.

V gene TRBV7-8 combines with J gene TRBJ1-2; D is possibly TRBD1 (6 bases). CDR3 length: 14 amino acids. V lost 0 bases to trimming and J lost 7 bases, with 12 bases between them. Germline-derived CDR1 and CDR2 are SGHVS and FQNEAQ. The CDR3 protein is CASSLARGEGGYTF. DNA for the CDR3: TGTGCCAGCAGCTTAGCGAGGGGGGAGGGTGGCTACACCTTC.